A single sample gave rise to the 26 T cell receptor beta chains below, sequenced in a study of CD8+ T cells in alopecia areata. The treatment denotes: oral pan-JAK inhibitor, 5-10 mg twice daily. cDNA serving as the sequencing template came from extracted, reverse transcribed RNA. Only in-frame clones appear in the TCRdb table, and some are missing; sequencing was by immunoSEQ multiplex PCR. The table has 180,000 or so clones, 51% seen once. The starting material was CD8+ T cells sorted from blood, obtained between weeks 51 and 54, from a patient treated with tofacitinib. These receptors originate from a human donor with alopecia areata.

This chain's CDR3 is CASGLPSTEAFF. DNA of the CDR3: TGTGCTAGTGGTTTGCCGAGCACTGAAGCTTTCTTT. The V call is TRBV12-5, the J call TRBJ1-1; no clear D. The CDR3 contains 12 residues. Germline CDR1 LGHNT, CDR2 FRNRAP. The V and J ends lost 2 bases and 4 bases respectively, with 5 bases between them.

In the case of this clone: A read error may produce the germline difference seen at one junction end. V gene TRBV7-7 combines with J gene TRBJ2-3, with unresolved D. The CDR3 is made up of 14 amino acids. Looked up from germline, CDR1 is SSHAT and CDR2 is FNYEAQ (reference sequence). CDR3 residues: CASSSAQATDTQYF. The DNA of the CDR3 is TGTGCTAGCAGCTCCGCCCAGGCCACAGATACGCAGTATTTT.

This clone was counted between two and nine times. The genes are TRBV10-3 and TRBJ1-2, with D tentatively TRBD1 (6 bases). The CDR3 has 13 amino acids. V lost 6 bases and J 3 bases, leaving 11 bases between the germline ends. CDR1 and CDR2 (germline): ENHRY, SYGVKD. This chain's CDR3 is CAISIRTDYGYTF. For the CDR3, the DNA is TGTGCCATCAGCATACGGACAGACTATGGCTACACCTTC.

This chain connects TRBV9 to TRBJ1-4, with 8 bases that match TRBD1. The V and J ends lost 6 bases and 8 bases, in that order; junction bases with no gene match: 6. CDR1 is SGDLS and CDR2 is YYNGEE in the germline V gene. The length of the CDR3 is 13 residues. Here the CDR3 reads CASNLAGGEKLFF. In DNA form, the CDR3 reads TGTGCCAGCAACTTGGCAGGGGGCGAAAAACTGTTTTTT.

The chain combines TRBV20-1 with TRBJ1-1; D remains ambiguous. Trimming took 3 bases from V and 3 from J, leaving 5 bases between them. Per the germline V gene, CDR1 is DFQATT and CDR2 is SNEGSKA (reference sequence). This CDR3 region has 11 residues. CDR3 DNA: TGCAGTGCTAGGTGGGACACTGAAGCTTTCTTT. Protein product: CSARWDTEAFF.

In its sample, this clone was seen a few times. The chain employs TRBV5-4 and TRBJ1-4; no clear D gene. This CDR3 contains 14 residues. Germline CDR1 reads SGHNT; CDR2 reads YYREEE (reference sequence). V was shortened by 2 bases and J by 4 bases, with 9 bases between the two germline ends. For the CDR3, the DNA is TGTGCCAGCAGCTTTGAGGGCCATAATGAAAAACTGTTTTTT. It specifies CASSFEGHNEKLFF.

The chain combines TRBV11-3 with TRBJ1-1; tentatively, D is TRBD1 (5 bases). Per the germline V gene, CDR1 is SGHNT and CDR2 is YENEEA. There are 13 residues in the CDR3. Trimming shortened V by 3 bases and J by 1 base, and 6 bases separated the two germline ends. The CDR3 is CASSFTGNTEAFF. The CDR3 bases are TGTGCCAGCAGCTTTACAGGGAACACTGAAGCTTTCTTT.

This clone has a single count. The chain employs TRBV15 and TRBJ2-7; 12 bases are shared with TRBD1. J was trimmed by 7 bases and V by 0 bases; bases with no gene match: 4. Germline V gene sequence: CDR1 LNHNV, CDR2 YYDKDF (reference sequence). CDR3 size: 15 residues. The CDR3 is CATSREGQGAQEQYF. The CDR3 nucleotides read TGTGCCACCAGCAGAGAGGGACAGGGGGCTCAAGAGCAGTACTTC.

The chain carries TRBV19 and TRBJ1-2; D perhaps matches TRBD1 (6 bases). Trimming took off 5 bases at V and 8 bases at J, with 21 bases between the two ends. The CDR3 is made up of 15 amino acids. CDR1 and CDR2 (germline): LNHDA, SQIVND (reference sequence). The CDR3 DNA reads TGTGCCAGTAGTCCGGGGACAACTGTTGGTGAAGGCTACACCTTC. Translation gives CASSPGTTVGEGYTF. The variable domain in full, with the rest retrieved from reference TRBV19 and TRBJ1-2, is DGGITQSPKYLFRKEGQNVTLSCEQNLNHDAMYWYRQDPGQGLRLIYYSQIVNDFQKGDIAEGYSVSREKKESFPLTVTSAQKNPTAFYLCASSPGTTVGEGYTFGSGTRLTVV.

The V call is TRBV18, the J call TRBJ2-1, with 11 positions matching TRBD1. Trimming took 6 bases from V and 8 from J; bases not matched to a gene: 12. Germline V gene data show CDR1 as KGHSH and CDR2 as LQKENI. The CDR3 length is 16 residues. The CDR3 loop is CASSPTRGQGDDEQFF. The CDR3 DNA sequence: TGTGCCAGCTCCCCGACAAGGGGACAGGGGGACGATGAGCAGTTCTTC.

The chain recombines TRBV5-1 with TRBJ2-5; D ambiguous. Per the germline V gene, CDR1 is SGHRS and CDR2 is YFSETQ. Trimming pared 4 bases from V and 5 bases from J, leaving 18 bases between. The CDR3 spans 15 residues. CDR3 coding DNA: TGCGCCAGCAGCCCCGGATTTGGGGATGGCGAGACCCAGTACTTC. The encoded protein is CASSPGFGDGETQYF.

The rearrangement joins TRBV11-2 to TRBJ2-3; TRBD2 is a possible D gene (6 bases). The CDR3 has 11 residues. Trimming took off 7 bases at V and 8 bases at J, with 10 bases between the two ends. Germline V gives CDR1 SGHAT, CDR2 FQNNGV. CDR3 protein: CASTGVGTQYF. The CDR3 nucleotides are TGTGCCAGCACGGGGGTCGGTACGCAGTATTTT.

The V and J genes are TRBV29-1 and TRBJ2-5; TRBD1 aligns across 11 bases. The J call is in doubt because the DNA end fits TRBJ2-7 better. CDR3 size: 14 residues. From germline, CDR1 is SQVTM and CDR2 ANQGSEA. CDR3 in amino acids: CSVDKGQGAYEQYF. The CDR3 DNA reads TGCAGCGTTGACAAGGGACAGGGGGCCTACGAGCAGTACTTC.

This clone occurred a few times. The gene calls are TRBV2 and TRBJ2-5; no definite D call. The better agreement between TRBJ2-7 and the DNA end casts doubt on the J call. CDR1 and CDR2 from the germline V gene are SNHLY and FYNNEI. The CDR3 spans 14 residues. CDR3 in amino acids: CASSEDVVSYEQYF. The CDR3 DNA follows: TGTGCCAGCAGTGAAGATGTTGTCTCCTACGAGCAGTACTTC.

The genes are TRBV5-6 and TRBJ2-5, with 8 bases aligning to TRBD2. Germline V CDR1 and CDR2: SGHDT, YYEEEE. J was trimmed by 5 bases and V by 3 bases; bases with no gene match: 6. The CDR3 spans 14 residues. The chain's CDR3 is CASSSRTSRETQYF. The CDR3 coding sequence is TGTGCCAGCAGCTCGCGGACTAGCAGGGAGACCCAGTACTTC.

This clone showed up just a few times. J is TRBJ1-5 and V is TRBV9, with D possibly being TRBD1 (5 bases). V was shortened by 3 bases and J by 4 bases, with 11 bases between the two germline ends. The CDR3 runs to 14 residues. Germline V gene lookup returns CDR1 SGDLS and CDR2 YYNGEE. CDR3 amino acids: CASSGGEPNQPQHF. CDR3 DNA: TGTGCCAGCAGCGGAGGGGAACCTAATCAGCCCCAGCATTTT. Based on the CDR3 plus reference TRBV9 and TRBJ1-5, the full variable domain is DSGVTQTPKHLITATGQRVTLRCSPRSGDLSVYWYQQSLDQGLQFLIQYYNGEERAKGNILERFSAQQFPDLHSELNLSSLELGDSALYFCASSGGEPNQPQHFGDGTRLSIL.

The chain has TRBV6-1 and TRBJ2-6; D remains unclear. The V end was cut by 6 bases, the J end by 0 bases, with 6 bases between. In germline, CDR1 is MNHNS, CDR2 SASEGT. This CDR3 contains 14 residues. The CDR3: CASSRISGANVLTF. In DNA form, the CDR3 reads TGTGCCAGCAGCCGTATCTCTGGGGCCAACGTCCTGACTTTC.

The chain is built from TRBV7-3 and TRBJ2-5, with D possibly being TRBD1 (6 bases). Germline lookup yields CDR1 SGHTA and CDR2 FQGTGA. The CDR3 totals 14 residues. Trimming took off 7 bases at V and 5 bases at J, with 17 bases between the two ends. The CDR3 spells CASTSGRGKETQYF. CDR3 DNA sequence: TGTGCCAGCACCTCGGGCAGGGGCAAGGAGACCCAGTACTTC. The full variable domain, with the rest looked up from reference TRBV7-3 and TRBJ2-5, is GAGVSQTPSNKVTEKGKYVELRCDPISGHTALYWYRQSLGQGPEFLIYFQGTGAADDSGLPNDRFFAVRPEGSVSTLKIQRTERGDSAVYLCASTSGRGKETQYFGPGTRLLVL.

This clone was seen a handful of times. The genes are TRBV7-9 and TRBJ1-2; 7 nucleotides match TRBD1. V lost 5 bases to trimming and J lost 4 bases; unmatched junction nucleotides: 7. Germline V CDR1 and CDR2: SEHNR, FQNEAQ (reference sequence). This CDR3 spans 14 amino acids. For the CDR3, the DNA is TGTGCCAGCAGCCCTTTGGGACAGCTCTATGGCTACACCTTC. Its protein product is CASSPLGQLYGYTF. Based on the CDR3 plus reference TRBV7-9 and TRBJ1-2, the full variable domain is DTGVSQNPRHKITKRGQNVTFRCDPISEHNRLYWYRQTLGQGPEFLTYFQNEAQLEKSRLLSDRFSAERPKGSFSTLEIQRTEQGDSAMYLCASSPLGQLYGYTFGSGTRLTVV.

The sample holds a few counts of this clone. This rearrangement joins TRBV29-1 to TRBJ1-2, with D perhaps TRBD1 (5 bases). This CDR3 region has 14 residues. Germline CDR1 and CDR2: SQVTM and ANQGSEA. With 4 bases removed from V and 7 bases from J, the gap between germline ends came to 19 bases. The CDR3 region is CSVVLGRVGVGYTF. As DNA, the CDR3 is TGCAGCGTTGTATTAGGCAGGGTCGGCGTTGGCTACACCTTC.

A few counts support this clone. V is TRBV4-3 and J is TRBJ2-1; tentatively, D is TRBD1 or TRBD2 (5 bases each). CDR3 length: 14 residues. Germline assignment: CDR1 LGHNA and CDR2 YSLEER. V dropped 0 bases and J dropped 8 bases, with 11 bases sitting between them. This chain's CDR3 is CASSQDLGRDEQFF. The CDR3 DNA is TGCGCCAGCAGCCAAGACCTGGGGCGGGATGAGCAGTTCTTC.

This sequence joins TRBV15 and TRBJ1-6; 7 bases agree with TRBD1. Germline V gene lookup returns CDR1 LNHNV and CDR2 YYDKDF (reference sequence). J was trimmed by 8 bases and V by 7 bases; bases with no gene match: 11. CDR3 length: 15 residues. DNA of the CDR3: TGTGCCACCACTGCGGACAGGTCGATATATTCACCCCTCCACTTT. Its protein is CATTADRSIYSPLHF. The whole variable domain, remainder taken from reference TRBV15 and TRBJ1-6, is DAMVIQNPRYQVTQFGKPVTLSCSQTLNHNVMYWYQQKSSQAPKLLFHYYDKDFNNEADTPDNFQSRRPNTSFCFLDIRSPGLGDTAMYLCATTADRSIYSPLHFGNGTRLTVT.

This clone showed up just once. The V call is TRBV11-2, the J call TRBJ2-1; D gene ambiguous. The germline V gene encodes CDR1 SGHAT and CDR2 FQNNGV. The CDR3 totals 10 residues. Trimming cost V 3 bases and J 10 bases, with 4 bases left between them. The CDR3 DNA sequence: TGTGCCAGCAGCTTTGTCGAGCAGTTCTTC. It specifies CASSFVEQFF.

There are a few counts of this clone. The rearrangement links TRBV11-2 to TRBJ1-1; 10 nucleotides align to TRBD1. The CDR3 covers 16 residues. Germline values: CDR1 SGHAT, CDR2 FQNNGV. Trimming removed 2 bases from V and 3 bases from J; junction bases left unmatched: 6. The CDR3 spells CASSLLRTGGDTEAFF. CDR3 coding DNA: TGTGCCAGCAGCTTACTACGGACAGGGGGGGACACTGAAGCTTTCTTT.

The chain uses TRBV9 and TRBJ1-2; 7 bases are a match to TRBD1. This CDR3 spans 14 amino acids. The junction had 6 bases not matched to a gene; V was cut back by 4 bases and J by 3 bases. Germline V gives CDR1 SGDLS, CDR2 YYNGEE. The CDR3 protein is CASSLTGAYYGYTF. CDR3 bases: TGTGCCAGCAGCCTAACAGGGGCATACTATGGCTACACCTTC.

This clone has just a few counts. The V call is TRBV10-3, the J call TRBJ2-6, with 7 bases aligning to TRBD1. CDR3 length: 15 residues. The germline CDR1 and CDR2 sequences are ENHRY and SYGVKD. Germline trimming cut 5 bases from V and 4 bases from J; bases unmatched to any gene: 5. CDR3 sequence: CAISQGVSGANVLTF. The DNA of the CDR3 is TGTGCCATCAGTCAGGGGGTCTCCGGGGCCAACGTCCTGACTTTC.